A single sample is the source of the 2 T cell receptor beta chains below, sequenced in a study of TET2 disruption in CD19-targeted CAR T cells. Treatment reported: autologous CTL019 cells: CD19 CAR with 4-1BB and CD3 zeta domains. Sequencing used immunoSEQ multiplex PCR; TCRdb keeps in-frame clones, though not all of them. Its listing shows 20,000 to 30,000 clones. No antigen has been assigned to these receptors. The sequencing here drew on CD8- CAR+ T cells sorted from cultured blood T cells, taken for CD19 CAR T cell therapy. Subset: CD8-negative CAR-positive T cells from the infusion product. All receptors derive from a man aged 65 to 79 with chronic lymphocytic leukemia.

A word on this clone: The CDR3 end is not reached by the read, which stops 3 residues before it; the germline J gene fills it in. The chain is built from TRBV20-1 and TRBJ2-3; tentative D call: TRBD2 (6 bases). Germline V lookup: CDR1 DFQATT, CDR2 SNEGSKA (reference sequence). The CDR3 sequence is 15 residues long. The chain's CDR3 is CSVILDGTLQETQYF. The sequenced CDR3 bases are TGCAGTGTGATTCTTGACGGGACTTTACAAGAGACG.

With regard to this clone: Read data end 3 residues before the CDR3 end; the end is taken from the germline J gene. The chain is built from TRBV18 and TRBJ1-1; maybe TRBD1 (5 bases). The V end was cut by 4 bases, the J end by 0 bases, with 9 bases between. CDR3 length: 14 residues. Germline V CDR1 and CDR2: KGHSH, LQKENI. Incomplete CDR3 DNA: TGTGCCAGCTCACTCGGACAACTGAACACTGAA. It encodes CASSLGQLNTE. In full, the CDR3 is CASSLGQLNTEAFF. Using reference TRBV18 and TRBJ1-1 for the parts outside the CDR3, the full variable domain is NAGVMQNPRHLVRRRGQEARLRCSPMKGHSHVYWYRQLPEEGLKFMVYLQKENIIDESGMPKERFSAEFPKEGPSILRIQQVVRGDSAAYFCASSLGQLNTEAFFGQGTRLTVV.